The 18 T cell receptor beta chains listed next were all sequenced from one sample in a study of T cells after yellow fever vaccination. TCRdb re-derived calls from the 5' RACE reads in MiXCR, one entry per CDR3 protein. The sample comprises 170,000 or so distinct CDR3 sequences, about 6.2% of which are singletons, and about 2.7% rests with the top ten. Source: CD4+ T cells sorted from PBMCs, taken on the day of the first yellow fever vaccination. All receptors derive from a man between 18 and 29 years old who received the YFV17D yellow fever vaccine.

This clonotype appeared a few times. This chain connects TRBV10-3 to TRBJ2-6; D unresolved. Per germline, CDR1 ENHRY and CDR2 SYGVKD. The CDR3 loop spans 15 amino acids. Trimming took 5 bases from V and 2 from J, leaving 10 bases between them. CDR3 in amino acids: CAISSVRPGANVLTF. Written as DNA, the CDR3 is TGTGCCATCAGTTCGGTACGGCCTGGGGCCAACGTCCTGACTTTC.

The chain carries TRBV7-9 and TRBJ1-6; the D is unclear. The V and J ends lost 5 bases and 12 bases respectively, with 11 bases between them. The CDR3 extends over 12 amino acids. Germline-derived CDR1 and CDR2 are SEHNR and FQNEAQ (reference sequence). CDR3 protein: CASSLDTLPLHF. The CDR3 region has the DNA TGTGCCAGCAGCCTTGACACCTTACCCCTCCACTTT.

This clonotype was counted at least ten times. V and J are TRBV18 and TRBJ1-5; D call uncertain. CDR1 and CDR2 from the germline V gene are KGHSH and LQKENI. CDR3 length: 15 amino acids. Trimming took off 3 bases at V and 2 bases at J, with 11 bases between the two ends. Here the CDR3 DNA reads TGTGCCAGCTCACCGGTTGGGGTCGGCAATCAGCCCCAGCATTTT. It translates to CASSPVGVGNQPQHF.

This clonotype occurred a few times. The CDR3 region is CASSLRLISGANVLTF. In DNA form, the CDR3 reads TGTGCCAGCAGCTTAAGGCTGATCTCTGGGGCCAACGTCCTGACTTTC. The chain joins TRBV7-2 to TRBJ2-6; the D is unclear. The CDR3 is made up of 16 amino acids. The germline V gene has CDR1 SGHTA and CDR2 FQGNSA. V gave up 2 bases and J gave up 0 bases, with 8 bases separating them.

The table lists this clonotype with a few counts. The rearrangement links TRBV27 to TRBJ2-5, with D hard to call. Germline V gives CDR1 MNHEY, CDR2 SMNVEV (reference sequence). This CDR3 is 15 amino acids long. Between the trimmed V and J ends, which lost 4 bases and 2 bases, there was a span of 14 bases. In DNA form, the CDR3 reads TGTGCCAGCAGTTCGACCTGGTTGCCACAAGAGACCCAGTACTTC. The encoded protein is CASSSTWLPQETQYF.

The sample holds many counts of this clonotype. The chain combines TRBV7-2 with TRBJ2-1, with 7 positions matching TRBD2. Germline-derived CDR1 and CDR2 are SGHTA and FQGNSA. CDR3 length: 14 amino acids. With 5 bases clipped from V and 8 bases from J, the junction kept 9 bases outside the gene matches. DNA for the CDR3: TGTGCCAGCAGCCCTCGTCCGGGGAGGGATGAGCAGTTCTTC. It codes for CASSPRPGRDEQFF.

There are a few counts of this clonotype. CDR3 bases: TGTGCCAGCGGGCGGACAGGCGAAGCTTTCTTT. This translates into CASGRTGEAFF. The rearrangement uses TRBV25-1 and TRBJ1-1, with 7 nucleotides matching TRBD1. From germline, CDR1 is MGHDK and CDR2 SYGVNS. Trimming removed 8 bases from V and 8 bases from J; junction bases left unmatched: 5. CDR3 length: 11 amino acids. The full variable domain, rest sourced from reference TRBV25-1 and TRBJ1-1, is EADIYQTPRYLVIGTGKKITLECSQTMGHDKMYWYQQDPGMELHLIHYSYGVNSTEKGDLSSESTVSRIRTEHFPLTLESARPSHTSQYLCASGRTGEAFFGQGTRLTVV.

V is TRBV7-7 and J is TRBJ2-5, with 9 nucleotides matching TRBD1. Trimming at V came to 0 bases and at J to 4 bases, leaving 6 bases not matched to a gene. In germline, CDR1 is SSHAT, CDR2 FNYEAQ (reference sequence). The CDR3 has 16 residues. The CDR3 DNA sequence: TGTGCCAGCAGCTTAGCGGGGACAGGGCAGCCAGAGACCCAGTACTTC. Translating it yields CASSLAGTGQPETQYF.

The table lists this clonotype with many counts. The chain carries TRBV21-1 and TRBJ2-7. TRBV21-1 is an annotated pseudogene. This CDR3 region has 15 residues. The CDR3 spells CASSKLGPLSYEQYF. The CDR3 DNA reads as TGTGCCAGCAGCAAACTCGGACCTCTCTCCTACGAGCAGTACTTC.

Ten or more counts support this clonotype. This sequence joins TRBV6-4 and TRBJ2-1, with 10 bases fitting TRBD2. J lost 0 bases, V lost 5 bases, and 4 bases had no gene match. This CDR3 is built from 16 residues. Germline V lookup: CDR1 MRHNA, CDR2 SNTAGT. The CDR3 sequence is CASSQVAGGSYNEQFF. CDR3 sequence (DNA): TGTGCCAGCAGTCAAGTAGCGGGGGGCTCCTACAATGAGCAGTTCTTC.

The V gene is TRBV6-6, the J gene TRBJ2-5, with no clear D. This CDR3 region has 11 residues. V lost 5 bases, J lost 3 bases, and 4 bases lay in between. From germline, CDR1 is MNHNY and CDR2 SVGAGI (reference sequence). CDR3 coding DNA: TGTGCCAGCAGTCAGAAAGAGACCCAGTACTTC. This codes for CASSQKETQYF.

This clonotype was seen at least ten times. This chain joins TRBV12-3 or TRBV12-4 and TRBJ2-1; 9 positions match TRBD1. Trimming at V came to 5 bases and at J to 9 bases, leaving 8 bases not matched to a gene. This CDR3 region has 14 residues. CDR3 bases: TGTGCCAGCAGTCAACAGGGGGCGCAAAGTGAGCAGTTCTTC. This translates into CASSQQGAQSEQFF.

The rearrangement links TRBV29-1 to TRBJ2-6; the D gene is possibly TRBD1 (5 bases). The CDR3 runs to 14 residues. Germline values: CDR1 SQVTM, CDR2 ANQGSEA. The V end lost 2 bases, the J end lost 4 bases, and 9 bases lay between the germline ends. CDR3 sequence: CSVESGNGANVLTF. CDR3 coding DNA: TGCAGCGTTGAATCAGGGAACGGGGCCAACGTCCTGACTTTC.

This clonotype was seen at least ten times. The chain combines TRBV14 with TRBJ1-2; D is ambiguous. This CDR3 has 14 amino acids. Germline loops: CDR1 SGHDN, CDR2 FVKESK. The V and J ends lost 1 base and 8 bases respectively, with 14 bases between them. CDR3 sequence reads: CASSQAPSGLGYTF. CDR3 nucleotides: TGTGCCAGCAGCCAAGCCCCCTCCGGGCTGGGCTACACCTTC.

This clonotype appeared many times. The V call is TRBV24-1, the J call TRBJ2-2; the D gene is possibly TRBD2 (5 bases). The CDR3 length is 13 residues. The germline V gene encodes CDR1 KGHDR and CDR2 SFDVKD. Trimming shortened V by 4 bases and J by 10 bases, and 12 bases separated the two germline ends. CDR3 region: CATSDPRGLELFF. Written as DNA, the CDR3 is TGTGCCACCAGTGACCCTAGAGGGTTGGAGCTGTTTTTT.

The gene calls are TRBV6-2 or TRBV6-3 and TRBJ1-5, with D possibly being TRBD1 (5 bases). The CDR3 is 17 residues long. Germline CDR1 and CDR2: MNHEY and SVGEGT. Trimming shortened V by 7 bases and J by 3 bases, and 22 bases separated the two germline ends. CDR3 protein: CASNPQPRDGINQPQHF. The CDR3 nucleotides read TGTGCCAGCAACCCACAACCCCGGGACGGGATCAATCAGCCCCAGCATTTT.

This rearrangement joins TRBV7-9 to TRBJ1-5; a possible D gene is TRBD1 (5 bases). This CDR3 contains 14 residues. Germline CDR1 reads SEHNR; CDR2 reads FQNEAQ (reference sequence). V lost 5 bases, J lost 2 bases, and 10 bases lay in between. The CDR3 DNA sequence: TGTGCCAGCAGCCGCCCGGGGCGCAATCAGCCCCAGCATTTT. This codes for CASSRPGRNQPQHF.

The chain carries TRBV12-2 and TRBJ1-1; the D call of TRBD1 is as the table states it, not checked on the DNA. TRBV12-2 is marked as a pseudogene. The CDR3 covers 13 residues. CDR3 coding DNA: TGTGCAAGTCGCATCAGGACAGGGCAAAAAGCTTTCTTT. Amino acids: CASRIRTGQKAFF.